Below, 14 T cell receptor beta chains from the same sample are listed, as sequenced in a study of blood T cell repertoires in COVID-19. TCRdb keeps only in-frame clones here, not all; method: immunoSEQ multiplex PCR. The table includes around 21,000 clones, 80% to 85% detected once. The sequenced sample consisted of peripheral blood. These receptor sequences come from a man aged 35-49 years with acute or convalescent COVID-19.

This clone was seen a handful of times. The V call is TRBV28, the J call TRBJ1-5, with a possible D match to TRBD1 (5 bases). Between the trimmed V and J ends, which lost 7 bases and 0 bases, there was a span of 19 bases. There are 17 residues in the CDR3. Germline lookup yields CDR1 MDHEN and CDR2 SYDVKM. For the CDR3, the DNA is TGTGCCAGCACAACGGACATAGGATCTTATAGCAATCAGCCCCAGCATTTT. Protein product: CASTTDIGSYSNQPQHF.

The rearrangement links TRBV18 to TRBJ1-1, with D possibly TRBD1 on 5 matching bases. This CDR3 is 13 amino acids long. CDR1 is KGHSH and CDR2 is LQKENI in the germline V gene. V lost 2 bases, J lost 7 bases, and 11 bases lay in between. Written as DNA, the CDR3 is TGTGCCAGCTCACCAAGCGGGGGAGGTGAAGCTTTCTTT. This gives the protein CASSPSGGGEAFF.

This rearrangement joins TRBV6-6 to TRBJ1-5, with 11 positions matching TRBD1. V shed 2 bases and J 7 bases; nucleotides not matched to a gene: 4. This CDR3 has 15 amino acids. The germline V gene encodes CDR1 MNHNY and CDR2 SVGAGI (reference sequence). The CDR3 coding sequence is TGTGCCAGCAGTTACGGGGGACAGGGGGTCCAGCCCCAGCATTTT. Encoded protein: CASSYGGQGVQPQHF.

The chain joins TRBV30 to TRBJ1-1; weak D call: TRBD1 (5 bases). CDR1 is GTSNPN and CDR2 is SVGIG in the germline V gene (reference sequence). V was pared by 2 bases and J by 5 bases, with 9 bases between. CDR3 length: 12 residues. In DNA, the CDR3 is TGTGCCTGGAGTATCCGGGGGACTGAAGCTTTCTTT. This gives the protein CAWSIRGTEAFF.

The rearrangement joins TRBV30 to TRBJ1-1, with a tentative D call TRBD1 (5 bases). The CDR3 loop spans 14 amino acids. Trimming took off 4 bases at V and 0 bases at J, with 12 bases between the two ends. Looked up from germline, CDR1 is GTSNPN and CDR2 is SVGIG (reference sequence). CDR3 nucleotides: TGTGCCTGGACCGGGGGGGTCTTGAACACTGAAGCTTTCTTT. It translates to CAWTGGVLNTEAFF.

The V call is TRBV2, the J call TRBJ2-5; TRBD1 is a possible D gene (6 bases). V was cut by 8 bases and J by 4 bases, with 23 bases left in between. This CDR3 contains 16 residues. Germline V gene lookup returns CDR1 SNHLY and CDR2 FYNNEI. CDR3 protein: CASHTLGTGIGETQYF. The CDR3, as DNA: TGTGCCAGCCATACCCTAGGAACAGGGATAGGAGAGACCCAGTACTTC.

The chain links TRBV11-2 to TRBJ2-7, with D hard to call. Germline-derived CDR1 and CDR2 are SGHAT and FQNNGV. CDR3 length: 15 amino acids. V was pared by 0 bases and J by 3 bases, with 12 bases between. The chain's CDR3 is CASSLDLTEHYEQYF. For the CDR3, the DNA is TGTGCCAGCAGCTTAGACCTTACAGAGCACTACGAGCAGTACTTC.

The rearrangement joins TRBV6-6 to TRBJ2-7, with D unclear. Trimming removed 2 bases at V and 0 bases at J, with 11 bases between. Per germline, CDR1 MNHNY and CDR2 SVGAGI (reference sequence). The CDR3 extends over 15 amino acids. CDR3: CASSYEPASSYEQYF. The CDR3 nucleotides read TGTGCCAGCAGTTACGAGCCCGCTAGCTCCTACGAGCAGTACTTC.

In DNA form, the CDR3 reads TGTGCCTGGAGTGTAGCTCGGGACTCCTACGAGCAGTACTTC. Residues: CAWSVARDSYEQYF. V and J are TRBV30 and TRBJ2-7; TRBD2 is a possible D gene (5 bases). The V gene lost 0 bases and the J gene lost 0 bases, with 9 bases spanning the gap. Germline assignment: CDR1 GTSNPN and CDR2 SVGIG (reference sequence). There are 14 residues in the CDR3. Together with reference TRBV30 and TRBJ2-7, the CDR3 gives the full variable domain: SQTIHQWPATLVQPVGSPLSLECTVEGTSNPNLYWYRQAAGRGLQLLFYSVGIGQISSEVPQNLSASRPQDRQFILSSKKLLLSDSGFYLCAWSVARDSYEQYFGPGTRLTVT.

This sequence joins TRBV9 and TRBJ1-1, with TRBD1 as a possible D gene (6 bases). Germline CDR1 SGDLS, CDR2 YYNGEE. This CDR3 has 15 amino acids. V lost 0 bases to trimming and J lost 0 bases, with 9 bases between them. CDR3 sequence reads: CASSVDTGMNTEAFF. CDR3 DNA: TGTGCCAGCAGCGTAGATACAGGGATGAACACTGAAGCTTTCTTT.

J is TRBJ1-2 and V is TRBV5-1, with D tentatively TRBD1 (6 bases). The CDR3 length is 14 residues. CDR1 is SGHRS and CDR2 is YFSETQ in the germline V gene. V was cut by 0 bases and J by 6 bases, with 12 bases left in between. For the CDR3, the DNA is TGCGCCAGCAGCTTGGAAACAGGGAAGGATGGCTACACCTTC. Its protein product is CASSLETGKDGYTF.

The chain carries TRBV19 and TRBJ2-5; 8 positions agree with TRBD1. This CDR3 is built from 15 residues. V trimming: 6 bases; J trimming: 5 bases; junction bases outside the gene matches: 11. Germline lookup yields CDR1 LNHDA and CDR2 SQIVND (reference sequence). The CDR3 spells CASSARTGHAETQYF. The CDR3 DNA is TGTGCCAGTAGCGCTAGGACAGGGCACGCGGAGACCCAGTACTTC. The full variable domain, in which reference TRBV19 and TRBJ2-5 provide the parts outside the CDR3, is DGGITQSPKYLFRKEGQNVTLSCEQNLNHDAMYWYRQDPGQGLRLIYYSQIVNDFQKGDIAEGYSVSREKKESFPLTVTSAQKNPTAFYLCASSARTGHAETQYFGPGTRLLVL.

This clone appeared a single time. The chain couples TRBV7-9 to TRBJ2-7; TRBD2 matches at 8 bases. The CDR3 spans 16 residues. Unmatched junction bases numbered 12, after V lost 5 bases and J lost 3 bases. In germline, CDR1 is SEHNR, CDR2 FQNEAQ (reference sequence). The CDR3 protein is CASSPMKRSGGYEQYF. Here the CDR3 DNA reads TGTGCCAGCAGCCCCATGAAGAGGAGCGGGGGCTACGAGCAGTACTTC.

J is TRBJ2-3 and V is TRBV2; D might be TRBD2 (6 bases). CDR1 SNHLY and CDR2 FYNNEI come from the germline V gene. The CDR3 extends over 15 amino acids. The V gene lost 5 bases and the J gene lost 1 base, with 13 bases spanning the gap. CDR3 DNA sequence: TGTGCCAGCAGTTTACGGGGGACCGGCACAGATACGCAGTATTTT. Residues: CASSLRGTGTDTQYF.